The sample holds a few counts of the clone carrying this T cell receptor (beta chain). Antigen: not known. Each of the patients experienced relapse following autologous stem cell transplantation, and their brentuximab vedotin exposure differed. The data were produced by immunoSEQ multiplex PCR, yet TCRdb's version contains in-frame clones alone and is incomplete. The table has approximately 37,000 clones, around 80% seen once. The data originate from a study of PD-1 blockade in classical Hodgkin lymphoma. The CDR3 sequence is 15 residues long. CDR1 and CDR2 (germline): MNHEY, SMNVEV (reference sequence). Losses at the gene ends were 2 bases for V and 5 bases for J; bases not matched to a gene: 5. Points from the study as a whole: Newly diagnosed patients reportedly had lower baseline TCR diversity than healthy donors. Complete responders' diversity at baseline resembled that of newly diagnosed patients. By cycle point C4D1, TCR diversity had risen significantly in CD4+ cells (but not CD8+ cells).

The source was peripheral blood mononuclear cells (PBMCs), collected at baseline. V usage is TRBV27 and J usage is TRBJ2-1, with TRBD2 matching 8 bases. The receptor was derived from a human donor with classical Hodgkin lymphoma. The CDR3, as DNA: TGTGCCAGCAGTTTAATGCGGGGGGAGAACAATGAGCAGTTCTTC. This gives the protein CASSLMRGENNEQFF.